The next 30 T cell receptor beta chains were all read from a single sample in a study of cytomegalovirus exposure and HLA in healthy donors. Profiled with immunoSEQ multiplex PCR; TCRdb holds only in-frame clones, not every one. The repertoire holds about 280,000 clones, with approximately 83% as singletons. The material sequenced was PBMCs. These TCRs come from a woman aged 18-35 years in good health and CMV-seronegative.

The chain links TRBV6-4 to TRBJ2-3, with a possible D match to TRBD2 (6 bases). In germline, CDR1 is MRHNA, CDR2 SNTAGT. The CDR3 extends over 14 amino acids. The V gene lost 6 bases and the J gene lost 4 bases, with 14 bases spanning the gap. The CDR3 region is CASSPEGGADTQYF. CDR3 sequence (DNA): TGTGCCAGCAGCCCTGAAGGAGGGGCAGATACGCAGTATTTT.

This chain links TRBV6-5 with TRBJ1-2, with D unclear. This CDR3 spans 13 amino acids. Germline CDR1 and CDR2: MNHEY and SVGAGI. V was shortened by 2 bases and J by 3 bases, with 7 bases between the two germline ends. CDR3 sequence (DNA): TGTGCCAGCAGTTACAACATATACTATGGCTACACCTTC. Protein product: CASSYNIYYGYTF.

The rearrangement joins TRBV30 to TRBJ2-5; TRBD2 is a possible D gene (6 bases). Germline-derived CDR1 and CDR2 are GTSNPN and SVGIG (reference sequence). V lost 3 bases to trimming and J lost 7 bases, with 9 bases between them. The CDR3 runs 11 residues. The CDR3 DNA reads TGTGCCTGGAGGAGGAGGGGGACCCAGTACTTC. Translated: CAWRRRGTQYF. Looking up the rest from reference TRBV30 and TRBJ2-5 gives the full variable domain: SQTIHQWPATLVQPVGSPLSLECTVEGTSNPNLYWYRQAAGRGLQLLFYSVGIGQISSEVPQNLSASRPQDRQFILSSKKLLLSDSGFYLCAWRRRGTQYFGPGTRLLVL.

The chain uses TRBV7-9 and TRBJ2-7, with D possibly matching TRBD1 (7 bases). Germline CDR1 is SEHNR and CDR2 is FQNEAQ (reference sequence). Trimming left V 5 bases short and J 3 bases short, with 11 bases between. The CDR3 totals 13 residues. CDR3 DNA sequence: TGTGCCAGCAGCGGGAGGACAGGCTACGAGCAGTACTTC. Its translation: CASSGRTGYEQYF.

The sample holds a few counts of this clone. CDR3 protein: CASSVHVASGISEQYF. The CDR3 bases are TGTGCCAGCAGCGTCCACGTCGCTAGCGGGATTAGTGAGCAGTACTTC. This chain uses TRBV9 with TRBJ2-7; the match to TRBD2 covers 9 bases. CDR3 length equals 16 residues. Germline CDR1 is SGDLS and CDR2 is YYNGEE. V shed 2 bases, J shed 7 bases, and the junction held 13 bases outside the gene matches. Full variable domain (outside the CDR3, taken from reference TRBV9 and TRBJ2-7): DSGVTQTPKHLITATGQRVTLRCSPRSGDLSVYWYQQSLDQGLQFLIQYYNGEERAKGNILERFSAQQFPDLHSELNLSSLELGDSALYFCASSVHVASGISEQYFGPGTRLTVT.

The gene calls are TRBV16 and TRBJ1-1; D is unclear. The V end lost 1 base, the J end lost 7 bases, and 10 bases lay between the germline ends. The CDR3 spans 13 residues. In germline, CDR1 is KGHSY, CDR2 FQNENV. This CDR3 reads CASSQYGGDEAFF. For the CDR3, the DNA is TGTGCCAGCAGCCAATATGGAGGAGATGAAGCTTTCTTT.

The chain joins TRBV27 to TRBJ2-7; TRBD1 matches at 10 bases. Germline CDR1 MNHEY, CDR2 SMNVEV (reference sequence). The CDR3 is made up of 15 amino acids. Germline trimming cut 3 bases from V and 5 bases from J; bases unmatched to any gene: 7. The CDR3 bases are TGTGCCAGCAGTTTCAGGGGGACAGGGGACCACGAGCAGTACTTC. Translated, it gives CASSFRGTGDHEQYF.

CDR3 sequence (DNA): TGTGCCAGCAGCTTGAGGGGCAGGGGAATTGAAAAACTGTTTTTT. It translates to CASSLRGRGIEKLFF. The rearrangement uses TRBV5-4 and TRBJ1-4; possible D gene TRBD1, 6 bases. The ends were cut back, 1 base at V and 7 bases at J, with 14 bases in the middle. Germline CDR1 is SGHNT and CDR2 is YYREEE (reference sequence). This CDR3 has 15 residues. Based on the CDR3 plus reference TRBV5-4 and TRBJ1-4, the full variable domain is ETGVTQSPTHLIKTRGQQVTLRCSSQSGHNTVSWYQQALGQGPQFIFQYYREEENGRGNFPPRFSGLQFPNYSSELNVNALELDDSALYLCASSLRGRGIEKLFFGSGTQLSVL.

The rearrangement links TRBV10-3 to TRBJ2-1; tentative D call: TRBD1 (6 bases). The germline V gene has CDR1 ENHRY and CDR2 SYGVKD. Trimming pared 5 bases from V and 5 bases from J, leaving 10 bases between. CDR3 length equals 13 residues. The CDR3 spells CAISHQGNNEQFF. CDR3 DNA sequence: TGTGCCATCAGTCACCAGGGGAACAATGAGCAGTTCTTC.

J is TRBJ2-5 and V is TRBV25-1; no definite D call. V was trimmed by 1 base and J by 1 base, leaving 4 bases between them. The CDR3 loop spans 13 amino acids. Germline CDR1 is MGHDK and CDR2 is SYGVNS. CDR3 sequence: CASSEWPQETQYF. As DNA, the CDR3 is TGTGCCAGCAGTGAATGGCCCCAAGAGACCCAGTACTTC.

The chain combines TRBV6-6 with TRBJ2-7, with a possible D match to TRBD2 (5 bases). Trimming removed 1 base from V and 0 bases from J, with 10 bases in between. Germline CDR1 is MNHNY and CDR2 is SVGAGI (reference sequence). The CDR3 spans 15 residues. The CDR3 region has the DNA TGTGCCAGCAGTTACTTGAGCGGTCCCTCCTACGAGCAGTACTTC. Translating gives CASSYLSGPSYEQYF.

This chain connects TRBV28 to TRBJ1-2; 7 positions match TRBD1. The germline CDR1 and CDR2 sequences are MDHEN and SYDVKM. Germline trimming cut 5 bases from V and 5 bases from J; bases unmatched to any gene: 11. This CDR3 region has 15 residues. The CDR3 bases are TGTGCCAGCAGTCCCTACCCGGGACAGATTTATGGCTACACCTTC. Translating gives CASSPYPGQIYGYTF.

The chain's CDR3 is CASRDRGSSYEQYF. CDR3 bases: TGCGCCAGCAGGGACCGGGGTAGCTCCTACGAGCAGTACTTC. This sequence joins TRBV10-2 and TRBJ2-7; tentative D call: TRBD2 (5 bases). The CDR3 loop spans 14 amino acids. CDR1 WSHSY and CDR2 SAAADI come from the germline V gene. The V and J ends lost 6 bases and 0 bases respectively, with 12 bases between them.

The chain joins TRBV7-9 to TRBJ2-2; 8 bases fit TRBD1. J was trimmed by 2 bases and V by 5 bases; bases with no gene match: 4. The length of the CDR3 is 15 residues. Germline CDR1 and CDR2: SEHNR and FQNEAQ (reference sequence). The CDR3 DNA follows: TGTGCCAGCAGCCCAGGGGGCAGTAACACCGGGGAGCTGTTTTTT. It is translated as CASSPGGSNTGELFF.

V gene TRBV2 combines with J gene TRBJ2-7, with TRBD1 matching over 9 bases. The CDR3 has 14 amino acids. Germline lookup yields CDR1 SNHLY and CDR2 FYNNEI. J gave up 7 bases and V 8 bases, and 12 bases lay outside the gene matches. CDR3 region: CASVTGGISREQYF. CDR3 nucleotides: TGTGCCAGCGTGACAGGGGGGATATCGAGGGAGCAGTACTTC.

Comment on this clone: At the DNA level, this CDR3 is encoded by other sequences in the same sample as well. The chain joins TRBV27 to TRBJ2-1; TRBD2 aligns across 14 bases. CDR3 length: 15 residues. Germline CDR1 reads MNHEY; CDR2 reads SMNVEV (reference sequence). The junction had 5 bases not matched to a gene; V was cut back by 4 bases and J by 9 bases. The CDR3 sequence: CASSSGTSGRGEQFF. CDR3 nucleotide sequence: TGTGCCAGCAGTTCGGGGACTAGCGGGAGAGGTGAGCAGTTCTTC.

The chain employs TRBV19 and TRBJ1-2; possibly TRBD1 for D (5 bases). V shed 7 bases and J shed 4 bases, with 13 bases lying between them. The CDR3 length is 13 residues. Germline assignment: CDR1 LNHDA and CDR2 SQIVND (reference sequence). CDR3 DNA sequence: TGTGCCAGTACGACAGACCAAGTCTATGGCTACACCTTC. As protein: CASTTDQVYGYTF.

V usage is TRBV11-2 and J usage is TRBJ1-1; D unclear. Germline V CDR1 and CDR2: SGHAT, FQNNGV. Trimming removed 5 bases at V and 1 base at J, with 8 bases between. This CDR3 comprises 13 residues. Here the CDR3 reads CASSLQENTEAFF. In DNA, the CDR3 is TGTGCCAGCAGCCTCCAGGAGAACACTGAAGCTTTCTTT.

This clone was seen a few times. V and J are TRBV19 and TRBJ2-2; 10 positions agree with TRBD2. This CDR3 has 14 residues. Looked up from germline, CDR1 is LNHDA and CDR2 is SQIVND (reference sequence). With 6 bases clipped from V and 4 bases from J, the junction kept 2 bases outside the gene matches. The CDR3 reads CASSPSGGTGELFF. The CDR3 DNA is TGTGCCAGTAGCCCTAGCGGGGGCACCGGGGAGCTGTTTTTT.

V and J are TRBV27 and TRBJ2-4; the D is unclear. Germline CDR1 and CDR2: MNHEY and SMNVEV (reference sequence). The CDR3 covers 12 residues. Trimming took off 4 bases at V and 7 bases at J, with 8 bases between the two ends. The CDR3 bases are TGTGCCAGCAGTTCCACAGCCAACATTCAGTACTTC. Translation: CASSSTANIQYF.

This chain links TRBV29-1 with TRBJ2-1; D is perhaps TRBD1 (6 bases). The germline gives CDR1 SQVTM, CDR2 ANQGSEA. V shed 7 bases and J shed 0 bases, with 16 bases lying between them. The CDR3 consists of 15 residues. This CDR3 is CSAPLGASSYNEQFF. The CDR3 DNA sequence: TGCAGCGCCCCGCTGGGGGCGAGCTCCTACAATGAGCAGTTCTTC.

As to this clone: Other DNA sequences in this specimen translate into the identical CDR3. The rearrangement uses TRBV30 and TRBJ1-4; D remains ambiguous. V was trimmed by 0 bases and J by 7 bases, leaving 6 bases between them. The germline gives CDR1 GTSNPN, CDR2 SVGIG (reference sequence). The CDR3 covers 12 residues. This CDR3 reads CAWSVRGEKLFF. CDR3 bases: TGTGCCTGGAGTGTACGCGGTGAAAAACTGTTTTTT.

The table lists this clone with a count of one. V gene TRBV4-3 combines with J gene TRBJ1-3; D gene ambiguous. This CDR3 is 15 amino acids long. V was clipped by 4 bases and J by 4 bases, with 14 bases between them. Germline CDR1 LGHNA, CDR2 YSLEER. CDR3 nucleotides: TGCGCCAGCAGCCCCCAACGGGTCGGGGGAAACACCATATATTTT. Protein sequence: CASSPQRVGGNTIYF.

The chain uses TRBV6-1 and TRBJ1-1; D is unclear. Germline V CDR1 and CDR2: MNHNS, SASEGT. The length of the CDR3 is 15 residues. Trimming cost V 6 bases and J 1 base, with 15 bases left between them. CDR3 protein: CASRAIEAGNTEAFF. The CDR3 DNA sequence: TGTGCCAGCAGGGCCATCGAGGCCGGGAACACTGAAGCTTTCTTT.

The rearrangement uses TRBV4-3 and TRBJ1-3; no clear D gene. The V end lost 0 bases, the J end lost 8 bases, and 11 bases lay between the germline ends. In germline, CDR1 is LGHNA, CDR2 YSLEER. This CDR3 is 14 amino acids long. For the CDR3, the DNA is TGCGCCAGCAGCCAAGATCTCCCGTCAGACACCATATATTTT. Translating it yields CASSQDLPSDTIYF.

The chain carries TRBV6-1 and TRBJ2-7; D may be TRBD2 (5 bases). V was trimmed by 4 bases and J by 0 bases, leaving 16 bases between them. Per the germline V gene, CDR1 is MNHNS and CDR2 is SASEGT. The CDR3 is 16 amino acids. The CDR3: CASSGPLGSSSYEQYF. In DNA form, the CDR3 reads TGTGCCAGCAGTGGGCCCTTAGGGAGTAGCTCCTACGAGCAGTACTTC.

The CDR3 DNA reads as TGTGCCAGCAGCTTCGGTCCGGGAGAGGTCGGGGAGCTGTTTTTT. Its translation: CASSFGPGEVGELFF. The chain couples TRBV7-6 to TRBJ2-2; weak D call: TRBD2 (6 bases). V dropped 3 bases and J dropped 7 bases, with 15 bases sitting between them. The CDR3 runs 15 residues. The germline V gene encodes CDR1 SGHVS and CDR2 FNYEAQ.

This chain uses TRBV6-1 with TRBJ1-5; D is undetermined. CDR1 and CDR2 (germline): MNHNS, SASEGT. The V and J ends lost 3 bases and 1 base respectively, with 10 bases between them. This CDR3 contains 15 residues. The CDR3 protein is CASSDADMSNQPQHF. CDR3 nucleotides: TGTGCCAGCAGTGATGCGGATATGAGCAATCAGCCCCAGCATTTT.

This chain connects TRBV7-2 to TRBJ1-2, with no clear D. The V gene lost 1 base and the J gene lost 8 bases, with 11 bases spanning the gap. The CDR3 is 13 amino acids. Germline loops: CDR1 SGHTA, CDR2 FQGNSA. CDR3 amino acids: CASSLGRVEGYTF. The CDR3 bases are TGTGCCAGCAGCTTAGGGCGGGTAGAAGGCTACACCTTC.

This chain connects TRBV28 to TRBJ1-2, with TRBD1 as a possible D gene (6 bases). In germline, CDR1 is MDHEN, CDR2 SYDVKM. This CDR3 spans 13 amino acids. V dropped 6 bases and J dropped 8 bases, with 16 bases sitting between them. The CDR3 region is CASSLQGIGGYTF. The CDR3 DNA reads TGTGCCAGCAGCTTACAGGGAATTGGCGGCTACACCTTC.